Below are 14 T cell receptor beta chains sequenced from a single sample in a study of T cell responses to AZD1222 COVID-19 vaccine (dated by TCRdb to about 2021). Libraries came from the immunoSEQ multiplex PCR assay. In TCRdb, the immuneACCESS table is reduced to in-frame sequences with V and J assigned. These tables do not hold every clone; where another copy was compared, an unresolved V gene accounts for under half, and the others remain unexplained. The sample yields roughly 70,000 clones; about 85% were counted once. The top ten hold under 1.5% of the sample. In the paper's terms, the time point label means: about 28 days (+/-7) after the second vaccine dose. Sequenced here: peripheral blood, sampled 28 days after the second AZD1222 dose. The source is an adult who received the AZD1222 COVID-19 vaccine.

The chain uses TRBV7-3 and TRBJ2-1; 11 nucleotides line up with TRBD2. This CDR3 is built from 17 residues. Unmatched junction bases numbered 10, after V lost 5 bases and J lost 4 bases. CDR1 and CDR2 (germline): SGHTA, FQGTGA. CDR3: CASSPTLGTSGYNEQFF. The CDR3 DNA reads as TGTGCCAGCAGCCCGACATTAGGGACTAGCGGATACAATGAGCAGTTCTTC.

The J gene is TRBJ2-1, the V gene TRBV11-2, with TRBD2 matching 11 bases. The CDR3 spans 16 residues. Per the germline V gene, CDR1 is SGHAT and CDR2 is FQNNGV. The ends lost 5 bases at V and 3 bases at J; junction bases unmatched: 6. CDR3 loop: CASSPRLAGLYNEQFF. CDR3 nucleotide sequence: TGTGCCAGCAGCCCCCGACTAGCGGGACTCTACAATGAGCAGTTCTTC.

A single count supports this clone. J is TRBJ1-4 and V is TRBV19; D is possibly TRBD1 (6 bases). CDR1 and CDR2 (germline): LNHDA, SQIVND (reference sequence). Between the trimmed V and J ends, which lost 3 bases and 4 bases, there was a span of 12 bases. This CDR3 contains 15 residues. CDR3 in amino acids: CASSMGAADNEKLFF. In DNA form, the CDR3 reads TGTGCCAGTAGTATGGGGGCGGCAGATAATGAAAAACTGTTTTTT.

This clone was recorded only once. The chain is built from TRBV4-2 and TRBJ1-4; D is uncertain. Germline CDR1 is LGHNA and CDR2 is YNFKEQ. The CDR3 runs 16 residues. Between the trimmed V and J ends, which lost 3 bases and 8 bases, there was a span of 19 bases. This CDR3 reads CASSHEIWVNQEKLFF. Written as DNA, the CDR3 is TGTGCCAGCAGCCATGAAATATGGGTGAATCAAGAAAAACTGTTTTTT.

This clone was found a few times. This CDR3 reads CASRQERGQFF. For the CDR3, the DNA is TGTGCCAGCCGCCAGGAAAGAGGGCAGTTCTTC. The chain carries TRBV2 and TRBJ2-1, with D unclear. V shed 8 bases and J shed 12 bases, with 14 bases lying between them. The CDR3 length is 11 residues. Germline assignment: CDR1 SNHLY and CDR2 FYNNEI.

This clone was detected once. The chain carries TRBV6-2 or TRBV6-3 and TRBJ1-4, with unresolved D. This CDR3 region has 11 residues. Germline V CDR1 and CDR2: MNHEY, SVGEGT. V gave up 5 bases and J gave up 11 bases, with 9 bases separating them. Here the CDR3 reads CASSNGVKLFF. CDR3 DNA sequence: TGTGCCAGCAGTAACGGGGTCAAACTGTTTTTT.

With respect to this clone: Other DNA sequences in this specimen translate into the identical CDR3. The V call is TRBV5-1, the J call TRBJ2-2; D gene unclear. V was shortened by 2 bases and J by 3 bases, with 8 bases between the two germline ends. Looked up from germline, CDR1 is SGHRS and CDR2 is YFSETQ. The CDR3 sequence is 14 residues long. The CDR3 sequence is CASSFSGDTGELFF. The CDR3 region has the DNA TGCGCCAGCAGCTTTTCCGGCGACACCGGGGAGCTGTTTTTT.

V is TRBV19 and J is TRBJ1-1; no clear D. CDR3 length: 14 amino acids. V shed 6 bases and J shed 5 bases, with 16 bases lying between them. From germline, CDR1 is LNHDA and CDR2 SQIVND (reference sequence). The CDR3: CASRFEVWVTEAFF. The CDR3 bases are TGTGCCAGTAGGTTCGAGGTTTGGGTTACTGAAGCTTTCTTT. Together with reference TRBV19 and TRBJ1-1, the CDR3 gives the full variable domain: DGGITQSPKYLFRKEGQNVTLSCEQNLNHDAMYWYRQDPGQGLRLIYYSQIVNDFQKGDIAEGYSVSREKKESFPLTVTSAQKNPTAFYLCASRFEVWVTEAFFGQGTRLTVV.

V and J are TRBV5-6 and TRBJ1-6, with 8 positions matching TRBD1. Germline V gives CDR1 SGHDT, CDR2 YYEEEE. The CDR3 contains 14 residues. V lost 5 bases and J lost 10; bases outside the gene matches: 8. The CDR3 coding sequence is TGTGCCAGCAGTTTCAGGACAGGGCGCTCACCCCTCCACTTT. This sequence encodes CASSFRTGRSPLHF.

CDR3 coding DNA: TGTGCCATCAGTGAGTCAGATTCACCAGAGCAGTTCTTC. This encodes CAISESDSPEQFF. The chain couples TRBV10-3 to TRBJ2-1, with no clear D. The CDR3 is made up of 13 amino acids. The germline V and J ends were trimmed by 0 bases and 10 bases, with 10 bases remaining between them. Germline CDR1 is ENHRY and CDR2 is SYGVKD.

The V call is TRBV18, the J call TRBJ1-5; D is unresolved. V lost 0 bases, J lost 4 bases, and 7 bases lay in between. The CDR3 sequence is 14 residues long. Germline CDR1 KGHSH, CDR2 LQKENI. Here the CDR3 reads CASSPPGLNQPQHF. The CDR3 nucleotides read TGTGCCAGCTCACCACCAGGGTTAAATCAGCCCCAGCATTTT.

V gene TRBV6-1 combines with J gene TRBJ2-7, with D maybe TRBD1 (5 bases). The CDR3 loop spans 16 amino acids. V shed 1 base and J shed 0 bases, with 13 bases lying between them. Germline lookup yields CDR1 MNHNS and CDR2 SASEGT. The CDR3 nucleotides are TGTGCCAGCAGTGAAGAGTCCCACAGGAGCTCCTACGAGCAGTACTTC. It specifies CASSEESHRSSYEQYF.

The chain is built from TRBV5-1 and TRBJ1-1, with D unclear. The CDR3 is 13 amino acids. The V end lost 5 bases, the J end lost 1 base, and 9 bases lay between the germline ends. Germline assignment: CDR1 SGHRS and CDR2 YFSETQ. DNA of the CDR3: TGCGCCAGCAGTCTTCCAGAGAACACTGAAGCTTTCTTT. Amino acids: CASSLPENTEAFF.

The rearrangement uses TRBV12-3 or TRBV12-4 and TRBJ1-6; 8 positions agree with TRBD1. With 6 bases clipped from V and 9 bases from J, the junction kept 4 bases outside the gene matches. The CDR3 runs to 13 residues. CDR3 DNA: TGTGCCAGCAGAGGACAGGGTGGTTCACCCCTCCACTTT. Protein product: CASRGQGGSPLHF.